These T cell receptor beta chains were read from a single sample in a study of cytomegalovirus exposure and HLA in healthy donors. Generated by immunoSEQ multiplex PCR, the TCRdb table keeps only in-frame clones and is missing some. The table includes over 150,000 clones, roughly 74% detected once. Input material: PBMCs. The receptor set was obtained from a male donor in good health and CMV-seronegative. Both conserved end residues are part of each CDR3. A D gene is named only where the DNA matches it firmly. Clone size, where shown, is once, few, many, or a class for clones that have expanded.

clone_size: NA; j_call: TRBJ2-7; d_call: TRBD2; v_call: TRBV27; cdr3_aa: CASSHGLAGGGTYEQYF; cdr3_nt: TGTGCCAGCAGTCATGGACTAGCGGGAGGGGGAACCTACGAGCAGTACTTC
clone_size: once; j_call: TRBJ1-4; d_call: TRBD1; v_call: TRBV5-1; cdr3_aa: CASSPGQGEKLFF; cdr3_nt: TGCGCCAGCAGCCCGGGACAGGGAGAAAAACTGTTTTTT
clone_size: NA; j_call: TRBJ2-7; d_call: TRBD2; v_call: TRBV19; cdr3_aa: CASNPGTSGYEQYF; cdr3_nt: TGTGCCAGTAACCCTGGGACTAGCGGATACGAGCAGTACTTC
clone_size: NA; j_call: TRBJ2-7; d_call: TRBD1; v_call: TRBV14; cdr3_aa: CASSQVGTGAYEQYF; cdr3_nt: TGTGCCAGCAGCCAAGTCGGGACAGGGGCCTACGAGCAGTACTTC
clone_size: NA; j_call: TRBJ1-3; d_call: NA; v_call: TRBV28; cdr3_aa: CASQTLGGGKASGNTIYF; cdr3_nt: TGTGCCAGCCAAACCCTCGGTGGGGGGAAGGCCTCTGGAAACACCATATATTTT
clone_size: NA; j_call: TRBJ1-3; d_call: NA; v_call: TRBV6-5; cdr3_aa: CASSSGAGNTIYF; cdr3_nt: TGTGCCAGCAGTTCAGGGGCTGGAAACACCATATATTTT
clone_size: NA; j_call: TRBJ1-3; d_call: TRBD1; v_call: TRBV9; cdr3_aa: CASSVAQGDLSGNTIYF; cdr3_nt: TGTGCCAGCAGCGTGGCACAGGGGGACCTCTCTGGAAACACCATATATTTT
clone_size: NA; j_call: TRBJ2-5; d_call: TRBD2; v_call: TRBV9; cdr3_aa: CASSVGSGGGRETQYF; cdr3_nt: TGTGCCAGCAGCGTAGGATCGGGGGGAGGGCGGGAGACCCAGTACTTC
clone_size: few; j_call: TRBJ1-5; d_call: NA; v_call: TRBV2; cdr3_aa: CASSVRTPRSNQPQHF; cdr3_nt: TGTGCCAGCAGCGTCAGGACTCCCCGTAGCAATCAGCCCCAGCATTTT
clone_size: NA; j_call: TRBJ2-7; d_call: TRBD1; v_call: TRBV28; cdr3_aa: CTSSSWDRTSYEQYF; cdr3_nt: TGTACCAGCAGTTCATGGGACAGAACTTCCTACGAGCAGTACTTC
clone_size: NA; j_call: TRBJ1-6; d_call: NA; v_call: TRBV7-6; cdr3_aa: CASSLAGRGSSYNSPLHF; cdr3_nt: TGTGCCAGCAGCTTAGCAGGAAGGGGGAGCTCCTATAATTCACCCCTCCACTTT
clone_size: NA; j_call: TRBJ2-5; d_call: NA; v_call: TRBV25-1; cdr3_aa: CASQAEETQYF; cdr3_nt: TGTGCCAGTCAGGCAGAAGAGACCCAGTACTTC
clone_size: few; j_call: TRBJ1-2; d_call: NA; v_call: TRBV9; cdr3_aa: CASSVGLTGDYGYTF; cdr3_nt: TGTGCCAGCAGCGTAGGACTCACCGGAGACTATGGCTACACCTTC
clone_size: NA; j_call: TRBJ1-2; d_call: NA; v_call: TRBV7-2; cdr3_aa: CASSFDRNYGYTF; cdr3_nt: TGTGCCAGCAGCTTTGACAGGAACTATGGCTACACCTTC
clone_size: NA; j_call: TRBJ1-2; d_call: TRBD1; v_call: TRBV19; cdr3_aa: CASRPGQGHYGYTF; cdr3_nt: TGTGCCAGTAGGCCGGGACAGGGTCACTATGGCTACACCTTC
clone_size: NA; j_call: TRBJ2-7; d_call: NA; v_call: TRBV7-9; cdr3_aa: CASSPEVDSPYEQYF; cdr3_nt: TGTGCCAGCAGCCCAGAGGTGGACAGTCCCTACGAGCAGTACTTC
clone_size: NA; j_call: TRBJ2-7; d_call: TRBD2; v_call: TRBV4-3; cdr3_aa: CASSLSGSLTDEQYF; cdr3_nt: TGCGCCAGCAGCCTTAGCGGGAGTCTAACCGACGAGCAGTACTTC
clone_size: NA; j_call: TRBJ2-7; d_call: TRBD1; v_call: TRBV6-6; cdr3_aa: CASIPGTVSYEQYF; cdr3_nt: TGTGCCAGCATTCCCGGGACAGTCTCCTACGAGCAGTACTTC
clone_size: NA; j_call: TRBJ2-3; d_call: NA; v_call: TRBV9; cdr3_aa: CASSVAPGRASTDTQYF; cdr3_nt: TGTGCCAGCAGCGTTGCGCCCGGGCGGGCGAGCACAGATACGCAGTATTTT
clone_size: NA; j_call: TRBJ1-2; d_call: TRBD1; v_call: TRBV5-1; cdr3_aa: CASSRGQGAGGYTF; cdr3_nt: TGCGCCAGCAGCCGCGGACAGGGGGCGGGTGGCTACACCTTC
clone_size: NA; j_call: TRBJ1-1; d_call: NA; v_call: TRBV4-2; cdr3_aa: CASSQVSRGNTEAFF; cdr3_nt: TGTGCCAGCAGCCAAGTATCAAGGGGGAACACTGAAGCTTTCTTT
clone_size: NA; j_call: TRBJ2-3; d_call: TRBD2; v_call: TRBV5-1; cdr3_aa: CASSPGGLPTDTQYF; cdr3_nt: TGCGCCAGCAGCCCGGGGGGACTGCCAACAGATACGCAGTATTTT
clone_size: NA; j_call: TRBJ2-5; d_call: TRBD1; v_call: TRBV28; cdr3_aa: CASSYIPGQGRETQYF; cdr3_nt: TGTGCCAGCAGTTACATACCGGGACAGGGAAGGGAGACCCAGTACTTC
clone_size: NA; j_call: TRBJ2-7; d_call: TRBD2; v_call: TRBV5-1; cdr3_aa: CASSPIPLAGVGEQYF; cdr3_nt: TGCGCCAGCAGCCCCATCCCCCTAGCGGGAGTAGGCGAGCAGTACTTC
clone_size: few; j_call: TRBJ1-1; d_call: TRBD1; v_call: TRBV9; cdr3_aa: CASSAGQGVEAFF; cdr3_nt: TGTGCCAGCAGCGCAGGACAGGGGGTTGAAGCTTTCTTT
clone_size: NA; j_call: TRBJ2-1; d_call: TRBD1; v_call: TRBV19; cdr3_aa: CASSTRTGLDPNNEQFF; cdr3_nt: TGTGCCAGTAGTACCCGGACAGGCTTGGACCCGAACAATGAGCAGTTCTTC
clone_size: few; j_call: TRBJ2-3; d_call: NA; v_call: TRBV28; cdr3_aa: CASWTALWGDTQYF; cdr3_nt: TGTGCCAGCTGGACAGCCCTATGGGGAGATACGCAGTATTTT
clone_size: NA; j_call: TRBJ1-1; d_call: NA; v_call: TRBV11-2; cdr3_aa: CASSLGGGAFF; cdr3_nt: TGTGCCAGCAGCTTGGGCGGGGGGGCTTTCTTT
clone_size: NA; j_call: TRBJ2-3; d_call: NA; v_call: TRBV19; cdr3_aa: CASSIIADTQYF; cdr3_nt: TGTGCCAGTAGTATCATAGCCGATACGCAGTATTTT
clone_size: NA; j_call: TRBJ2-5; d_call: TRBD1; v_call: TRBV10-3; cdr3_aa: CAISESEGQGLGETQYF; cdr3_nt: TGTGCCATCAGTGAGTCGGAAGGACAGGGGCTGGGGGAGACCCAGTACTTC
clone_size: NA; j_call: TRBJ1-6; d_call: TRBD1; v_call: TRBV9; cdr3_aa: CASSVWDSYNSPLHF; cdr3_nt: TGTGCCAGCAGCGTATGGGACAGTTACAATTCACCCCTCCACTTT
clone_size: NA; j_call: TRBJ2-7; d_call: TRBD1; v_call: TRBV6-1; cdr3_aa: CASSVTGTGSYEQYF; cdr3_nt: TGTGCCAGCAGTGTAACCGGGACAGGATCCTACGAGCAGTACTTC
clone_size: NA; j_call: TRBJ2-1; d_call: TRBD1; v_call: TRBV11-3; cdr3_aa: CASSLGDRGPDEQFF; cdr3_nt: TGTGCCAGCAGCTTAGGGGACAGGGGGCCCGATGAGCAGTTCTTC
clone_size: few; j_call: TRBJ2-7; d_call: NA; v_call: TRBV7-6; cdr3_aa: CASSLAGVGEQYF; cdr3_nt: TGTGCCAGCAGCTTAGCAGGGGTGGGCGAGCAGTACTTC
clone_size: few; j_call: TRBJ1-6; d_call: NA; v_call: TRBV5-5; cdr3_aa: CASSFPGITSPLHF; cdr3_nt: TGTGCCAGCAGCTTTCCCGGGATAACTTCACCCCTCCACTTT
clone_size: NA; j_call: TRBJ2-7; d_call: NA; v_call: TRBV28; cdr3_aa: CASSEGGYEQYF; cdr3_nt: TGTGCCAGCAGTGAAGGGGGATACGAGCAGTACTTC
clone_size: NA; j_call: TRBJ2-5; d_call: TRBD2; v_call: TRBV6-5; cdr3_aa: CASSYSGGREETQYF; cdr3_nt: TGTGCCAGCAGTTACTCTGGCGGGAGAGAGGAGACCCAGTACTTC
clone_size: NA; j_call: TRBJ2-1; d_call: TRBD2; v_call: TRBV6-5; cdr3_aa: CASSYSGGGLNEQFF; cdr3_nt: TGTGCCAGCAGTTACTCGGGCGGGGGGCTTAATGAGCAGTTCTTC
clone_size: NA; j_call: TRBJ1-5; d_call: NA; v_call: TRBV5-4; cdr3_aa: CASSLGGGENQPQHF; cdr3_nt: TGTGCCAGCAGCTTGGGGGGCGGGGAAAATCAGCCCCAGCATTTT
clone_size: NA; j_call: TRBJ2-1; d_call: TRBD2; v_call: TRBV7-9; cdr3_aa: CASSPRGTSGVYEQFF; cdr3_nt: TGTGCCAGCAGCCCCCGAGGGACTAGCGGGGTCTATGAGCAGTTCTTC